A selection of T cell receptor beta chains follows, all from one sample in a study of blood T cell repertoires in COVID-19. The assay was immunoSEQ multiplex PCR, and TCRdb's table has in-frame clones only and misses some. The sample has 75,000 to 80,000 clones; roughly 89% are singletons. The material sequenced was peripheral blood. These receptors were taken from a human donor in a cohort sampled during active COVID-19. CDR3s include the opening cysteine and the closing phenylalanine or tryptophan. Fields, in order: D gene, V gene, clone size, J gene, CDR3 DNA, CDR3 protein. D genes are given only for firm matches. Not all rows give a size; the values are once, few, many and, for expanded clones, a class.

D gene: TRBD1; V gene: TRBV5-6; clone size: .; J gene: TRBJ1-3; CDR3 DNA: TGTGCCAGCAGCTTACTCGAGGACAGGGGAGGACGCAACACCATATATTTT; CDR3 protein: CASSLLEDRGGRNTIYF
D gene: .; V gene: TRBV7-2; clone size: .; J gene: TRBJ1-1; CDR3 DNA: TGTGCCAGCAGTTCATTTGCGAGGACCGCGGGAGAAGCTTTCTTT; CDR3 protein: CASSSFARTAGEAFF
D gene: TRBD2; V gene: TRBV6-5; clone size: .; J gene: TRBJ2-7; CDR3 DNA: TGTGCCAGCAGTCCAGCGGGGGGCCCTTCCTACGAGCAGTACTTC; CDR3 protein: CASSPAGGPSYEQYF
D gene: .; V gene: TRBV30; clone size: .; J gene: TRBJ2-1; CDR3 DNA: TGTGCCTGGAGTGCAGCTAGCTTGGCGAGCTCCTACAATGAGCAGTTCTTC; CDR3 protein: CAWSAASLASSYNEQFF
D gene: TRBD1; V gene: TRBV27; clone size: once; J gene: TRBJ1-1; CDR3 DNA: TGTGCCAGCAGTACTACCAGGGGGCCCACTGAAGCTTTCTTT; CDR3 protein: CASSTTRGPTEAFF
D gene: TRBD2; V gene: TRBV5-1; clone size: .; J gene: TRBJ2-5; CDR3 DNA: TGCGCCAGCAGCCTTAGCGGGGGGGCGGAAGAGACCCAGTACTTC; CDR3 protein: CASSLSGGAEETQYF
D gene: TRBD1; V gene: TRBV5-1; clone size: .; J gene: TRBJ1-1; CDR3 DNA: TGCGCCAGCAGCCCAGGGGGCACTGAAGCTTTCTTT; CDR3 protein: CASSPGGTEAFF
D gene: .; V gene: TRBV18; clone size: few; J gene: TRBJ2-5; CDR3 DNA: TGTGCCAGTTCACAGACAGTCCAAGAGACCCAGTACTTC; CDR3 protein: CASSQTVQETQYF
D gene: .; V gene: TRBV12-3/TRBV12-4; clone size: .; J gene: TRBJ2-3; CDR3 DNA: TGTGCCAGCAGTTTCGCGGGGTCAGATACGCAGTATTTT; CDR3 protein: CASSFAGSDTQYF
D gene: .; V gene: TRBV6-6; clone size: .; J gene: TRBJ1-2; CDR3 DNA: TGTGCCAGCAGTTACTCGACTGGAGACTATGGCTACACCTTC; CDR3 protein: CASSYSTGDYGYTF
D gene: .; V gene: TRBV6-4; clone size: .; J gene: TRBJ1-2; CDR3 DNA: TGTGCCAGCAGTGACCAGCTTTCCTTGGGGCTAGGGGGCTACACCTTC; CDR3 protein: CASSDQLSLGLGGYTF
D gene: .; V gene: TRBV5-6; clone size: .; J gene: TRBJ2-5; CDR3 DNA: TGTGCCAGCAGCTTGGCTTTCAGGGATCCAGTGGAGACCCAGTACTTC; CDR3 protein: CASSLAFRDPVETQYF